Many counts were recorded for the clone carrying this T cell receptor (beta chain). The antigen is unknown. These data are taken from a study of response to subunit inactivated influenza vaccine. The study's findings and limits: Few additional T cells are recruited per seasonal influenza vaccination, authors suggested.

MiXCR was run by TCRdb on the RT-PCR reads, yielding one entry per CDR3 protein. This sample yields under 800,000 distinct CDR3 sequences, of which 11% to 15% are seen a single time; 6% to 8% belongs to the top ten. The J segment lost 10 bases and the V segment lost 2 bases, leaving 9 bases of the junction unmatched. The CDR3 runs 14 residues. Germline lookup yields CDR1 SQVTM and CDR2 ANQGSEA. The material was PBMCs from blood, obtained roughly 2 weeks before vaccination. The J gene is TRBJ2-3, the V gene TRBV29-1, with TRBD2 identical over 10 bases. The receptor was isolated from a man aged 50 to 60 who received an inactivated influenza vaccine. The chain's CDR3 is CSVELAGAQMAQYF. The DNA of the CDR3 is TGCAGCGTTGAACTAGCGGGAGCTCAGATGGCGCAGTATTTT.